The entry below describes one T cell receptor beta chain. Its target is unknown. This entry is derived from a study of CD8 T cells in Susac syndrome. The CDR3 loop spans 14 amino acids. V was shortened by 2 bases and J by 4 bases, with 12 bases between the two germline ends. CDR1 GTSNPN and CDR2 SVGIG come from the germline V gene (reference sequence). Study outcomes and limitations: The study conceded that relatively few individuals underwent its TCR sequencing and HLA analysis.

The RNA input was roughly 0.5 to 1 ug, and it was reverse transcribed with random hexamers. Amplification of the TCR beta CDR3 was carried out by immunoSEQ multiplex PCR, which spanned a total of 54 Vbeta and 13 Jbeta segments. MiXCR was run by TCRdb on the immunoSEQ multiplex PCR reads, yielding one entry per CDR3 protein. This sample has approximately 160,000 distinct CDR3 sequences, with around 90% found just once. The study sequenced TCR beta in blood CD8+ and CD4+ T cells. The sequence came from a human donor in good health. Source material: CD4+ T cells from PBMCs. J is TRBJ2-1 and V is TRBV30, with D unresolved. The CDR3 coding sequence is TGTGCCTGGAGTCACCTCGGTTCATACAATGAGCAGTTCTTC. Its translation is CAWSHLGSYNEQFF. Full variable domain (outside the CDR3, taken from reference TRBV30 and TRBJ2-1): SQTIHQWPATLVQPVGSPLSLECTVEGTSNPNLYWYRQAAGRGLQLLFYSVGIGQISSEVPQNLSASRPQDRQFILSSKKLLLSDSGFYLCAWSHLGSYNEQFFGPGTRLTVL.